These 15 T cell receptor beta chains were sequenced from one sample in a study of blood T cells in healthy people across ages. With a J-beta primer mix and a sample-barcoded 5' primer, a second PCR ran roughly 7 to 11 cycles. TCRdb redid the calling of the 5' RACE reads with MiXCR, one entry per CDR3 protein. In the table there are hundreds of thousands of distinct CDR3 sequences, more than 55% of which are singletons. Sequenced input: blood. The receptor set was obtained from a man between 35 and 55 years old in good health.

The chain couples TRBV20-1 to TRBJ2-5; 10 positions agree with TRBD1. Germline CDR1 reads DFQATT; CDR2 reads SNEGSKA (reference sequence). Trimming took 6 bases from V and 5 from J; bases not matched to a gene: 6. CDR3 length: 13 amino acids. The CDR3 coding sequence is TGCAGTGCCATCCGGGACAGGGGCGAGACCCAGTACTTC. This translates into CSAIRDRGETQYF.

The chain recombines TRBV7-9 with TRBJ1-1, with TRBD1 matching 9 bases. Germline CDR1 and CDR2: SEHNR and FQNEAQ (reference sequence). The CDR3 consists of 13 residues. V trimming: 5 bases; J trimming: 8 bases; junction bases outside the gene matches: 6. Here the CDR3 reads CASSPGQGFEAFF. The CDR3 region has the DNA TGTGCCAGCAGCCCAGGACAGGGGTTCGAAGCTTTCTTT.

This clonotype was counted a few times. CDR3 sequence reads: CASSPRQGSGANVLTF. Here the CDR3 DNA reads TGTGCCAGCAGCCCCCGACAGGGCTCTGGGGCCAACGTCCTGACTTTC. The chain joins TRBV3-1 to TRBJ2-6; 7 bases align to TRBD1. Germline V CDR1 and CDR2: LGHDT, YNNKEL (reference sequence). J lost 0 bases, V lost 4 bases, and 3 bases had no gene match. This CDR3 has 16 amino acids. The variable domain in full, with the rest retrieved from reference TRBV3-1 and TRBJ2-6, is DTAVSQTPKYLVTQMGNDKSIKCEQNLGHDTMYWYKQDSKKFLKIMFSYNNKELIINETVPNRFSPKSPDKAHLNLHINSLELGDSAVYFCASSPRQGSGANVLTFGAGSRLTVL.

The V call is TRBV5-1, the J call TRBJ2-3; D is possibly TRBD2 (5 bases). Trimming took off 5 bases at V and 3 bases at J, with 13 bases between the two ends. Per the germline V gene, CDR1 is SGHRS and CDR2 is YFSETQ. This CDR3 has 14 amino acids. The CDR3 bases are TGCGCCAGCAGAGGAGGCTTGGAAACAGATACGCAGTATTTT. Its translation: CASRGGLETDTQYF.

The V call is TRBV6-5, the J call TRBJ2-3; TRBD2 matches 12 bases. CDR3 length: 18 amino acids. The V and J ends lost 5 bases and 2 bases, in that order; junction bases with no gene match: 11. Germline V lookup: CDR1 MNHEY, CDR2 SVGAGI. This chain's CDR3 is CASSQRKTSGGTTDTQYF. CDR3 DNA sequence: TGTGCCAGCAGTCAACGAAAAACTAGCGGGGGGACCACAGATACGCAGTATTTT.

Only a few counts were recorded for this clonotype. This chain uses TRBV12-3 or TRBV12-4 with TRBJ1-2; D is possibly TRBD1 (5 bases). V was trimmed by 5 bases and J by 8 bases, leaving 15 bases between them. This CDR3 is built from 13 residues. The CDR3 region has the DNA TGTGCCAGCAGTATGGGGGAGGTCGCCGGCTACACCTTC. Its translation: CASSMGEVAGYTF.

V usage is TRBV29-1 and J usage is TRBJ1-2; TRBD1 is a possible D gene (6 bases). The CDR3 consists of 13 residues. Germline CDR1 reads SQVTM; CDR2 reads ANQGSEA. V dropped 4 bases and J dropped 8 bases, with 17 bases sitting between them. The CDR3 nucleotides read TGCAGCGTTGCCCGATGGACAGAGGGGGGCTACACCTTC. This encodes CSVARWTEGGYTF.

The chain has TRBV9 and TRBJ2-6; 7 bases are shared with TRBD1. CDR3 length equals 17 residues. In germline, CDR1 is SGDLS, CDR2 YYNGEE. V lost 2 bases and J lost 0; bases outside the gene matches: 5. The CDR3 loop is CASSVHRGVSGANVLTF. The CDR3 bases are TGTGCCAGCAGCGTCCACAGGGGCGTCTCTGGGGCCAACGTCCTGACTTTC. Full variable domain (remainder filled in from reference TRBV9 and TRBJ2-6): DSGVTQTPKHLITATGQRVTLRCSPRSGDLSVYWYQQSLDQGLQFLIQYYNGEERAKGNILERFSAQQFPDLHSELNLSSLELGDSALYFCASSVHRGVSGANVLTFGAGSRLTVL.

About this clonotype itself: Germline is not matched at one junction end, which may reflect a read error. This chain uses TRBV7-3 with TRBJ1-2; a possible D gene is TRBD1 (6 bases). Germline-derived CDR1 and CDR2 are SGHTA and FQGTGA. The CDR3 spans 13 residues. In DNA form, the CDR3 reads TGTGCCAGCAGCCCCACGGGGGCGGGTGGCTGCACCTTC. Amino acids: CASSPTGAGGCTF.

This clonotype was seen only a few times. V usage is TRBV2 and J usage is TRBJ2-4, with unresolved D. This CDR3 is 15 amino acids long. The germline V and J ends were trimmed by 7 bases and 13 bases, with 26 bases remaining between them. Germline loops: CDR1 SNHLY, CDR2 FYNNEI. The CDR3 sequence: CASNPPTLAGSEQYF. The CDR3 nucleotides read TGTGCCAGCAACCCTCCCACATTAGCCGGTTCAGAGCAGTACTTC.

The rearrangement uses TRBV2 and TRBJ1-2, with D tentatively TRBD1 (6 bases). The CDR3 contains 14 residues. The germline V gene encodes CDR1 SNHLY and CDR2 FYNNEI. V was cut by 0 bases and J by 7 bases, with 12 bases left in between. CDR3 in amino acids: CASSEAGGHGGYTF. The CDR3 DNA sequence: TGTGCCAGCAGTGAAGCCGGGGGGCATGGTGGCTACACCTTC.

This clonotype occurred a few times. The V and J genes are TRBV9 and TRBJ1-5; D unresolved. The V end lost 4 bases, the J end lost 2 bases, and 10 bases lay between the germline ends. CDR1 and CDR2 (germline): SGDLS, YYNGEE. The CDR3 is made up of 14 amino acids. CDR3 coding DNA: TGTGCCAGCAGCTCCGGAGTGGGCAATCAGCCCCAGCATTTT. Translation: CASSSGVGNQPQHF.

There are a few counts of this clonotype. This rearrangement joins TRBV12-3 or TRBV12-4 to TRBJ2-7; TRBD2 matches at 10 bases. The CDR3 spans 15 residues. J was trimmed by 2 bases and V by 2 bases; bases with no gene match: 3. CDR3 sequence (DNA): TGTGCCAGCAGTTTATCCCTAGCGGGAGCCTACGAGCAGTACTTC. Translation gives CASSLSLAGAYEQYF.

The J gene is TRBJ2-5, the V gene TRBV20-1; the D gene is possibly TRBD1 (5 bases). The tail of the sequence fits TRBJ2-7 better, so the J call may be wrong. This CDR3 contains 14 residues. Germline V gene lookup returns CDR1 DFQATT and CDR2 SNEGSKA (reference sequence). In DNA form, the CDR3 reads TGCAGTGCTAGAGTAGGGGCGAAAACCTACGAGCAGTACTTC. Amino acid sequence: CSARVGAKTYEQYF.

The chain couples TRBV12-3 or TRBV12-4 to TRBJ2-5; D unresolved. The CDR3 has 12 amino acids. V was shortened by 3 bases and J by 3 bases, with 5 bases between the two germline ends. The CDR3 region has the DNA TGTGCCAGCAGTTTTAGGGAAGAGACCCAGTACTTC. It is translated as CASSFREETQYF.